This TCR beta chain was captured by sequencing in a study of esophageal squamous cell carcinoma under preoperative chemotherapy (dated by TCRdb to the late 2010s). Context from the whole study: In the study, TCR repertoires were profiled in both peripheral blood T cells and tumor-infiltrating lymphocytes. The cohort comprised roughly five patients with primary esophageal squamous cell carcinoma. The study assessed how paclitaxel-nedaplatin chemotherapy affected T-cell receptor repertoires in patients with esophageal squamous cell carcinoma. Repertoires from samples collected before paclitaxel-nedaplatin therapy were compared with repertoires from samples collected after the therapy. Study-wide conclusions, independent of this receptor: Post-treatment tumor-infiltrating lymphocytes appeared partly derived from peripheral T cells migrating into the tumor, not solely from local clonal changes. The analysis included only 5 or 6 patients with esophageal squamous cell carcinoma, making the cohort small. After chemotherapy, TCR diversity rose significantly in peripheral T cells, but this increase was not seen in tumor-infiltrating lymphocytes. Paclitaxel-nedaplatin therapy induced immediate and substantial clonotype frequency changes, with contraction more likely among abundant clones than amplification.

Libraries were made using PCR. TCRdb names HiSeq X Ten as the instrument used. TCR repertoires were characterized by high-throughput sequencing. The public reads were reanalyzed by TCRdb: fastp trimming at Q25, MiXCR alignment, in-frame beta chains only. Each entry is one CDR3 protein sequence, shown with its most common DNA and genes. Present in this sample are roughly 30,000 distinct CDR3 sequences, roughly 50% of which were seen just once. Approximately 12% of the sample is taken by the ten largest. The meaning of the sample's time point label: before preoperative PTX-NDP chemotherapy. Before surgery, patients were given paclitaxel-nedaplatin as preoperative chemotherapy. Sequences SGHVS (CDR1) and FNYEAQ (CDR2) are obtained from the germline V gene. The cysteine opens and the phenylalanine closes a CDR3 of 19 amino acids. Of all the DNA, just the CDR3 is kept, 57 bases in frame from base 1. V gives up 3 bases and J gives up 10 bases, and the segment between their germline ends measures 34 bases.

About this clonotype: It lacks a known antigen. No base quality information exists; no much larger clone differs at one position.

The V and J segments used are TRBV7-6 and TRBJ2-7, with the D call perhaps TRBD1 or TRBD2, each one matching 5 bases. This specimen was collected from a patient given preoperative chemotherapy. The clonotype comes from a human donor with esophageal squamous cell carcinoma. The donor label of this sample is uncertain. The CDR3 region has the sequence CASSLDPAIRGGDKETQYF. The DNA reads TGTGCCAGCAGCTTGGATCCGGCGATCCGGGGCGGAGACAAAGAGACTCAGTACTTC.